This TCR beta chain was sequenced during a study of T cells in tuberculosis (dated 2018 in TCRdb). With respect to the entire study: In the study, CD1B tetramers and high-throughput TCR immunosequencing were combined to characterize T cells specific for the mycobacterial lipid antigen glucose monomycolate (GMM). A South African clinical cohort compared IGRA-negative adolescents, IGRA-positive adolescents with latent tuberculosis and adults with active tuberculosis, more than 9 per group. PBMC from active tuberculosis patients were archived either before standard anti-tuberculosis treatment began or within 7 days of the start of that treatment. What the study reported, not specific to this receptor: Compared with IGRA-negative controls, TCR-alpha repertoires from active tuberculosis had smaller mean NN-distances to GMM-specific TCRs, which suggests clonal expansion of these TCRs. A classifier using the diverse GMM-specific repertoire reached about 90% accuracy (AUROC roughly 0.92), compared with 60% to 75% accuracy using GEM motif frequencies. Clinical samples were selected based on which cryopreserved specimens were available, and the active tuberculosis cases were adults whereas the controls were adolescents. Smaller NN-distances were partly driven by shorter CDR3-alpha lengths in active tuberculosis patients, and statistical significance was not reached for the TCR-beta difference.

The time point label here, explained by the study, means: new active TB diagnosis, blood taken before or within 7 days of starting treatment. Active tuberculosis patients were HIV-seronegative South African adults aged 18 years or older with a new diagnosis. Active tuberculosis was confirmed by positive sputum smear microscopy and/or positive M. tuberculosis culture. Immunosequencing of unsorted cryopreserved PBMC covered, on average, about 100,000 T cells per clinical donor. Clipping removes 3 bases from V and 6 bases from J, with 16 as the unmatched junction base count. The CDR3, from cysteine to phenylalanine, totals 19 residues. Just the 57-base CDR3 DNA is kept, in frame starting at base 1. For CDR1 and CDR2, the germline V gene lists SGHTA and FQGNSA. The immunoSEQ multiplex PCR assay was used to generate TCR libraries, with TCR-beta and/or TCR-alpha/delta assays applied to each sample. The amplified TCR libraries were sequenced on the Illumina high-throughput platform. For the original study's pipeline: Clustering and dimensionality reduction relied on pairwise TCRdist distances among GMM-specific receptors from T cells that were either sorted ex vivo or expanded in vitro. Each clinical repertoire was assigned a mean NN-distance score, defined as the average TCRdist to the nearest 10% of tetramer-positive reference sequences. GEM TCR motif frequency was computed as the fraction of unique TCRs matching known GEM sequences by V/J usage and CDR3 length. Linear discriminant analysis with leave-one-out cross-validation, implemented in scikit-learn, was used to classify active tuberculosis. In TCRdb, the immuneACCESS table is reduced to in-frame sequences with V and J assigned. These tables do not hold every clone; where another copy was compared, an unresolved V gene accounts for under half, and the others remain unexplained. V, J and clone size derive from that table, while D and trimming were established from the DNA sequence. The sample profile shows 47,000 or so clones; roughly 95% of them were found once. More than 1.3% of the sample belongs to the ten largest clones.

Comments on this clone: Its specific antigen is unknown. Qualities for individual bases were not recorded, and no much larger clone is one base off.

The sample here was PBMCs, taken at tuberculosis diagnosis. The TCR comes from an adult with tuberculosis. The rearrangement joined TRBV7-2 to TRBJ2-3; 12 bases in the middle match TRBD2. The bases read TGTGCCAGCAGCTTGCTCCCCGTGGGCCTAGCGGGAGGGGGGGATACGCAGTATTTT. This yields the protein CASSLLPVGLAGGGDTQYF.